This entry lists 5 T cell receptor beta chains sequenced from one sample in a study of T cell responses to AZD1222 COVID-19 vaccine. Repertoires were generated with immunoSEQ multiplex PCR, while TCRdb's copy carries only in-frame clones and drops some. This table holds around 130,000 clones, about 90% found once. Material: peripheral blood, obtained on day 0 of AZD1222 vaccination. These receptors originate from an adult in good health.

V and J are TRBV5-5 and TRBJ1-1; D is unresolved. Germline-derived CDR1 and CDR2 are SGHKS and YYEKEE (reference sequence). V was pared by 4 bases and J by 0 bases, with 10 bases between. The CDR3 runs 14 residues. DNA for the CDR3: TGTGCCAGCAGCCGGGATCTCATGAACACTGAAGCTTTCTTT. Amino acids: CASSRDLMNTEAFF.

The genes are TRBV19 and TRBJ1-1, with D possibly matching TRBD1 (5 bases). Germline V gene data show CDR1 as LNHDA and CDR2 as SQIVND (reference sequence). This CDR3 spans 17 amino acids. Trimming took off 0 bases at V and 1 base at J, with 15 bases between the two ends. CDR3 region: CASSIDYPGAQNTEAFF. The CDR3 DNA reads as TGTGCCAGTAGTATAGATTACCCCGGGGCCCAGAACACTGAAGCTTTCTTT.

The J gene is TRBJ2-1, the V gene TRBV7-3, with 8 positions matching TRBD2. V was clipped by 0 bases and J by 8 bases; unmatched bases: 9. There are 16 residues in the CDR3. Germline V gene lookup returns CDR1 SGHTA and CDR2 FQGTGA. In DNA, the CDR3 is TGTGCCAGCAGCTTAACGCCGGGACTAGGTGGCGATGAGCAGTTCTTC. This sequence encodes CASSLTPGLGGDEQFF.

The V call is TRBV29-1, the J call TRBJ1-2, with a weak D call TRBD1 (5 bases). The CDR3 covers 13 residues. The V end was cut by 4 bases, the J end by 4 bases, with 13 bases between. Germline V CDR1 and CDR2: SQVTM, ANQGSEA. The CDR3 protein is CSVVGETVYGYTF. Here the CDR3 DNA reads TGCAGCGTTGTGGGGGAGACCGTCTATGGCTACACCTTC.

The CDR3 reads CASSGVAGEVIRNTGELFF. Written as DNA, the CDR3 is TGTGCCAGCAGCGGGGTAGCGGGAGAAGTAATAAGGAACACCGGGGAGCTGTTTTTT. The J gene is TRBJ2-2, the V gene TRBV7-8, with 9 bases fitting TRBD2. V was pared by 5 bases and J by 1 base, with 14 bases of the junction left unmatched. This CDR3 contains 19 residues. CDR1 and CDR2 (germline): SGHVS, FQNEAQ.